A single sample gave rise to the 15 T cell receptor beta chains below, sequenced in a study of T cells in tuberculosis. The data were produced by immunoSEQ multiplex PCR, yet TCRdb's version contains in-frame clones alone and is incomplete. The sample has tens of thousands of clones; around 94% are singletons. Described time point: new active TB diagnosis, blood taken before or within 7 days of starting treatment. Sequences were derived from PBMCs, sampled at tuberculosis diagnosis. The receptors were gathered from an adult with tuberculosis.

The chain links TRBV5-1 to TRBJ2-6; 8 positions match TRBD1. V trimming: 0 bases; J trimming: 4 bases; junction bases outside the gene matches: 3. The CDR3 has 16 amino acids. Germline lookup yields CDR1 SGHRS and CDR2 YFSETQ. Here the CDR3 DNA reads TGCGCCAGCAGCTTGGGGCAGGGGGCCGGGGCCAACGTCCTGACTTTC. Protein sequence: CASSLGQGAGANVLTF.

This chain's CDR3 is CASSYSRVGTEAFF. The CDR3 DNA is TGTGCCAGCAGTTACTCTCGGGTCGGAACTGAAGCTTTCTTT. V usage is TRBV6-6 and J usage is TRBJ1-1; D remains ambiguous. CDR3 length: 14 residues. Germline V CDR1 and CDR2: MNHNY, SVGAGI (reference sequence). V gave up 0 bases and J gave up 5 bases, with 10 bases separating them.

The rearrangement joins TRBV5-6 to TRBJ1-2; TRBD1 agrees at 12 bases. The CDR3 spans 16 residues. Germline trimming cut 4 bases from V and 8 bases from J; bases unmatched to any gene: 12. Germline assignment: CDR1 SGHDT and CDR2 YYEEEE. The CDR3 is CASSVSWDRGRNGYTF. The CDR3 bases are TGTGCCAGCAGCGTCAGTTGGGACAGGGGGCGAAACGGCTACACCTTC.

The chain joins TRBV7-2 to TRBJ2-2, with D perhaps matching TRBD1 (5 bases). The CDR3 spans 19 residues. V was pared by 1 base and J by 7 bases, with 25 bases between. Germline V CDR1 and CDR2: SGHTA, FQGNSA. The DNA of the CDR3 is TGTGCCAGCAGCTTAGGAGGCAGGGTCCCAACCAAGAATGTCGGGGAGCTGTTTTTT. It specifies CASSLGGRVPTKNVGELFF. Together with reference TRBV7-2 and TRBJ2-2, the CDR3 gives the full variable domain: GAGVSQSPSNKVTEKGKDVELRCDPISGHTALYWYRQSLGQGLEFLIYFQGNSAPDKSGLPSDRFSAERTGGSVSTLTIQRTQQEDSAVYLCASSLGGRVPTKNVGELFFGEGSRLTVL.

V is TRBV19 and J is TRBJ2-7; 10 positions match TRBD1. The V and J ends lost 4 bases and 3 bases, in that order; junction bases with no gene match: 6. Germline V CDR1 and CDR2: LNHDA, SQIVND (reference sequence). The CDR3 is 15 amino acids. CDR3 in DNA: TGTGCCAGTAGTACGAGACAGGGGGCCCACTACGAGCAGTACTTC. Protein: CASSTRQGAHYEQYF.

This sequence joins TRBV15 and TRBJ2-7; 9 bases line up with TRBD1. The CDR3 contains 18 residues. Unmatched junction bases numbered 13, after V lost 0 bases and J lost 4 bases. Germline lookup yields CDR1 LNHNV and CDR2 YYDKDF (reference sequence). CDR3 coding DNA: TGTGCCACCAGCAGAGATAGGGTCAGGGACAGGGATCCGTACGAGCAGTACTTC. Translation: CATSRDRVRDRDPYEQYF.

V and J are TRBV6-4 and TRBJ1-2; tentative D call: TRBD1 (6 bases). The CDR3 contains 13 residues. The germline V and J ends were trimmed by 6 bases and 5 bases, with 13 bases remaining between them. CDR1 is MRHNA, CDR2 SNTAGT, per germline. CDR3 bases: TGTGCCAGCAGCGAAACAGGGTGGTATGGCTACACCTTC. Its protein is CASSETGWYGYTF.

The chain uses TRBV5-6 and TRBJ1-5; 7 bases align to TRBD1. The ends lost 0 bases at V and 6 bases at J; junction bases unmatched: 6. This CDR3 has 15 residues. CDR1 SGHDT and CDR2 YYEEEE come from the germline V gene. The CDR3 DNA follows: TGTGCCAGCAGCTTGGGGGACAGAAATGGTCAGCCCCAGCATTTT. Its translation is CASSLGDRNGQPQHF.

The chain is built from TRBV27 and TRBJ1-4; D is unclear. CDR1 is MNHEY, CDR2 SMNVEV, per germline (reference sequence). The CDR3 has 13 amino acids. The germline V and J ends were trimmed by 5 bases and 8 bases, with 12 bases remaining between them. The CDR3 sequence is CASSLRRREKLFF. The CDR3 DNA reads TGTGCCAGCAGTCTGAGGAGGCGAGAAAAACTGTTTTTT.

The V gene is TRBV7-9, the J gene TRBJ1-1; 7 positions match TRBD1. V lost 5 bases to trimming and J lost 2 bases; unmatched junction nucleotides: 8. CDR3 length: 15 residues. CDR1 SEHNR and CDR2 FQNEAQ come from the germline V gene (reference sequence). CDR3 nucleotide sequence: TGTGCCAGCAGCCATCGGACAGGACCAAACACTGAAGCTTTCTTT. Residues: CASSHRTGPNTEAFF.

The chain employs TRBV6-6 and TRBJ1-2; the D is unclear. Germline lookup yields CDR1 MNHNY and CDR2 SVGAGI (reference sequence). V was clipped by 2 bases and J by 8 bases, with 18 bases between them. This CDR3 comprises 15 residues. CDR3 bases: TGTGCCAGCAGTTACGAGGGTATGTCTACAAAAGGCTACACCTTC. Amino acids: CASSYEGMSTKGYTF.

The chain combines TRBV6-5 with TRBJ2-1, with 7 nucleotides matching TRBD2. The germline CDR1 and CDR2 sequences are MNHEY and SVGAGI. V lost 2 bases to trimming and J lost 4 bases; unmatched junction nucleotides: 5. There are 15 residues in the CDR3. CDR3 in amino acids: CASSYGRGGYNEQFF. CDR3 DNA sequence: TGTGCCAGCAGTTACGGGAGGGGCGGGTACAATGAGCAGTTCTTC.

This clone was recorded once. The gene calls are TRBV10-3 and TRBJ1-2; 9 bases map to TRBD1. CDR1 and CDR2 (germline): ENHRY, SYGVKD. J was trimmed by 8 bases and V by 2 bases; bases with no gene match: 6. This CDR3 spans 14 amino acids. CDR3: CAISEAQGAGGYTF. The CDR3 nucleotides read TGTGCCATCAGTGAGGCACAGGGGGCGGGCGGCTACACCTTC.

V gene TRBV5-1 combines with J gene TRBJ2-7, with D possibly TRBD1 on 6 matching bases. This CDR3 comprises 15 residues. Germline values: CDR1 SGHRS, CDR2 YFSETQ. Deletions cut 0 bases from V and 4 bases from J, with 14 bases between. CDR3 residues: CASSLEAGVFYEQYF. For the CDR3, the DNA is TGCGCCAGCAGCTTGGAGGCAGGGGTGTTTTACGAGCAGTACTTC.

CDR3 nucleotide sequence: TGTGCTAGTGGTTTGTCCTCAGGGGGGATAAATCAGCCCCAGCATTTT. As protein: CASGLSSGGINQPQHF. V and J are TRBV12-5 and TRBJ1-5, with 7 nucleotides matching TRBD1. This CDR3 is 16 amino acids long. V shed 2 bases and J 4 bases; nucleotides not matched to a gene: 8. Germline CDR1 is LGHNT and CDR2 is FRNRAP.